Reported below is one T cell receptor (beta chain). Its antigen is undetermined. This sample is part of a study of identical twins. TCRdb reprocessed the 5' RACE reads via MiXCR and lists one record per CDR3 protein. The sample shows 200,000 to 250,000 distinct CDR3 sequences, over 5.5% of them seen only once. There are 15 residues in the CDR3. Trimming pared 6 bases from V and 0 bases from J, leaving 12 bases between. Germline V gives CDR1 MNHEY, CDR2 SMNVEV (reference sequence). Points from the study as a whole: Among out-of-frame alpha sequences shared by twins, low generation probability occurred in excess. Insertions were fewer in abundant cord blood beta clonotypes, whereas memory repertoires showed none of this pattern.

The same specimen was also included in a second study, on T cells expressing NK-cell markers. That source notes: The CD3+CD56-NKG2C+ fraction of a few donors was likewise dominated by these clonotypes.

The sample consisted of CD8+ T cells sorted from blood. The receptor comes from a woman between 18 and 30 years old in good health. V and J are TRBV27 and TRBJ2-1; the D call may be TRBD1 or TRBD2 (5 bases each). Written as DNA, the CDR3 is TGTGCCAGCAGCCCGGGGACGCCCTCCTACAATGAGCAGTTCTTC. Its protein is CASSPGTPSYNEQFF.